This is a list of T cell receptor beta chains from one sample in a study of blood T cells in healthy people across ages. TCRdb independently ran MiXCR on the 5' RACE reads; one entry per CDR3 protein. The table shows more than 700,000 distinct CDR3 sequences, with about 53% occurring only once. The sequenced sample consisted of blood. These TCRs come from a man of 80 years or more in good health. Each CDR3 is given with its conserved first and last residue.

v_call: TRBV12-3/TRBV12-4; j_call: TRBJ1-2; cdr3_aa: CASSLDRRSGYTF
v_call: TRBV20-1; j_call: TRBJ1-4; cdr3_aa: CSARGVKQGKLFF
v_call: TRBV7-2; j_call: TRBJ2-3; cdr3_aa: CASSLGQGRHRYAYF
v_call: TRBV6-6; j_call: TRBJ2-1; cdr3_aa: CASSYSSRSDEQFF
v_call: TRBV20-1; j_call: TRBJ2-5; cdr3_aa: CSALAGKETQYF
v_call: TRBV7-3; j_call: TRBJ2-1; cdr3_aa: CASSLTSRGHHNEQFF
v_call: TRBV5-5; j_call: TRBJ2-3; cdr3_aa: CASSLAAYPLWASGSTDTQYF
v_call: TRBV29-1; j_call: TRBJ2-7; cdr3_aa: CSGGLAGTTPSHEQYF
v_call: TRBV29-1; j_call: TRBJ2-1; cdr3_aa: CSVESDRAREQFF
v_call: TRBV12-3/TRBV12-4; j_call: TRBJ2-1; cdr3_aa: CASHSIGVYNEQFF
v_call: TRBV18; j_call: TRBJ2-3; cdr3_aa: CASSPISGSADTQYF
v_call: TRBV2; j_call: TRBJ1-5; cdr3_aa: CASSDRDRGHF
v_call: TRBV28; j_call: TRBJ2-4; cdr3_aa: CASSLRGIQYF
v_call: TRBV4-2; j_call: TRBJ2-3; cdr3_aa: CASSQDTSGGIHRYAYF
v_call: TRBV30; j_call: TRBJ2-3; cdr3_aa: CAWNHPLAAEHRYAYF
v_call: TRBV20-1; j_call: TRBJ1-1; cdr3_aa: CSQAKGTATEAFF
v_call: TRBV5-1; j_call: TRBJ2-7; cdr3_aa: CASSFNRDRRYEQYF
v_call: TRBV7-2; j_call: TRBJ2-5; cdr3_aa: CASSVGAPQETQYF
v_call: TRBV7-2; j_call: TRBJ1-6; cdr3_aa: CASSLVGQGYSPLHF
v_call: TRBV27; j_call: NA; cdr3_aa: CASSLKGGNQPQYF
v_call: TRBV5-1; j_call: TRBJ2-3; cdr3_aa: CASSHRDPWDGGYAYF
v_call: TRBV30; j_call: TRBJ1-1; cdr3_aa: CAWSQGQDTEAFF
v_call: TRBV20-1; j_call: TRBJ1-2; cdr3_aa: CSASHYRGQARYGYTF
v_call: TRBV7-9; j_call: TRBJ2-7; cdr3_aa: CASSFFSSYEQYF
v_call: TRBV27; j_call: TRBJ2-1; cdr3_aa: CASSSGFSSEQFF
v_call: TRBV11-2; j_call: TRBJ2-5; cdr3_aa: CASSLSGQTQYF
v_call: TRBV4-1; j_call: TRBJ2-1; cdr3_aa: CASSHDAQASYNEQFF
v_call: TRBV14; j_call: TRBJ2-5; cdr3_aa: CASGKGAETQYF
v_call: TRBV5-1; j_call: TRBJ1-2; cdr3_aa: CASSQGQGVAGYTF
v_call: TRBV28; j_call: TRBJ2-6; cdr3_aa: CASMGSSGANVLTF
v_call: TRBV20-1; j_call: TRBJ2-7; cdr3_aa: CSVFPGTSGTEQYF
v_call: TRBV28; j_call: TRBJ2-3; cdr3_aa: CASVGGGTDTQYF
v_call: TRBV5-1; j_call: TRBJ2-1; cdr3_aa: CASSSGLAGSDNEQFF
v_call: TRBV28; j_call: NA; cdr3_aa: CASSPSGSPVYEQYF
v_call: TRBV20-1; j_call: TRBJ2-7; cdr3_aa: CSASRVVDGGEQYF
v_call: TRBV12-3/TRBV12-4; j_call: TRBJ2-5; cdr3_aa: CASSGTGPKTQYF
v_call: TRBV6-6; j_call: TRBJ2-5; cdr3_aa: CASSYPRGLQETQYF
v_call: TRBV12-3/TRBV12-4; j_call: TRBJ1-1; cdr3_aa: CASSYGSGTEAFF
v_call: TRBV5-1; j_call: NA; cdr3_aa: CASSIRGQYEQYF
v_call: TRBV5-1; j_call: TRBJ2-1; cdr3_aa: CASSQPASGLYNEQFF
v_call: TRBV14; j_call: TRBJ2-3; cdr3_aa: CASSRRMLASGSTDTQYF
v_call: TRBV20-1; j_call: TRBJ2-5; cdr3_aa: CSALKGSAKETQYF
v_call: TRBV29-1; j_call: TRBJ2-7; cdr3_aa: CSVSGDGLSYEQYF